Presented here are 4 T cell receptor beta chains from one specimen sequenced in a study of breast tumors, draining lymph nodes, adjacent tissues. From the multiplex PCR reads, TCRdb called clonotypes with MiXCR, one entry per CDR3 protein. The data hold 150,000 to 200,000 distinct CDR3 sequences, with roughly 30% observed a single time. Samples came from axillary lymph nodes draining the breast cancer. The sequenced material came from axillary lymph node tissue. The source is a female donor with breast cancer. Some clones in this sample may be carry-over from other donors' samples.

The table lists this clonotype with a few counts. This could be a read error, since a much larger clone is one nucleotide away. The rearrangement uses TRBV7-2 and TRBJ2-5, with a possible D match to TRBD2 (7 bases). CDR3 length: 15 residues. Looked up from germline, CDR1 is SGHTA and CDR2 is FQGNSA. The CDR3 nucleotides read TGTGCCAGCAGCTTAGGGGCCTGGGAGGGGGAGACCCAGCACTTC. Its protein is CASSLGAWEGETQHF. Combining the CDR3 with reference TRBV7-2 and TRBJ2-5 gives the whole variable domain GAGVSQSPSNKVTEKGKDVELRCDPISGHTALYWYRQSLGQGLEFLIYFQGNSAPDKSGLPSDRFSAERTGGSVSTLTIQRTQQEDSAVYLCASSLGAWEGETQHFGPGTRLLVL.

In this sample, this clonotype turned up many times. The chain recombines TRBV5-8 with TRBJ1-6, with a weak D call TRBD1 (6 bases). Germline V gene data show CDR1 as SGHTS and CDR2 as YDEGEE. V was trimmed by 0 bases and J by 7 bases, leaving 14 bases between them. CDR3 length: 16 amino acids. CDR3 nucleotides: TGTGCCAGCAGCTTGGCCGGTACAGGGCTAAATTCACCCCTCCACTTT. It is translated as CASSLAGTGLNSPLHF. The full variable domain, rest sourced from reference TRBV5-8 and TRBJ1-6, is EAGVTQSPTHLIKTRGQQATLRCSPISGHTSVYWYQQALGLGLQFLLWYDEGEERNRGNFPPRFSGRQFPNYSSELNVNALELEDSALYLCASSLAGTGLNSPLHFGNGTRLTVT.

This clonotype was recorded at least ten times. This sequence joins TRBV13 and TRBJ2-5, with D hard to call. Germline CDR1 reads PRHDT; CDR2 reads FYEKMQ (reference sequence). The length of the CDR3 is 15 residues. The germline V and J ends were trimmed by 3 bases and 2 bases, with 13 bases remaining between them. Here the CDR3 DNA reads TGTGCCAGCAGCTTTAGGGCGACTTTTCAAGAGACCCAGTACTTC. Protein sequence: CASSFRATFQETQYF.

This clonotype was detected many times. The chain has TRBV7-6 and TRBJ1-3; tentative D call: TRBD1 (6 bases). Germline CDR1 reads SGHVS; CDR2 reads FNYEAQ. The length of the CDR3 is 16 residues. V shed 5 bases and J shed 4 bases, with 18 bases lying between them. CDR3 sequence reads: CASSGSKRGGGNTIYF. In nucleotides, the CDR3 is TGTGCCAGCAGCGGTTCAAAGAGGGGGGGAGGAAACACCATATATTTT.